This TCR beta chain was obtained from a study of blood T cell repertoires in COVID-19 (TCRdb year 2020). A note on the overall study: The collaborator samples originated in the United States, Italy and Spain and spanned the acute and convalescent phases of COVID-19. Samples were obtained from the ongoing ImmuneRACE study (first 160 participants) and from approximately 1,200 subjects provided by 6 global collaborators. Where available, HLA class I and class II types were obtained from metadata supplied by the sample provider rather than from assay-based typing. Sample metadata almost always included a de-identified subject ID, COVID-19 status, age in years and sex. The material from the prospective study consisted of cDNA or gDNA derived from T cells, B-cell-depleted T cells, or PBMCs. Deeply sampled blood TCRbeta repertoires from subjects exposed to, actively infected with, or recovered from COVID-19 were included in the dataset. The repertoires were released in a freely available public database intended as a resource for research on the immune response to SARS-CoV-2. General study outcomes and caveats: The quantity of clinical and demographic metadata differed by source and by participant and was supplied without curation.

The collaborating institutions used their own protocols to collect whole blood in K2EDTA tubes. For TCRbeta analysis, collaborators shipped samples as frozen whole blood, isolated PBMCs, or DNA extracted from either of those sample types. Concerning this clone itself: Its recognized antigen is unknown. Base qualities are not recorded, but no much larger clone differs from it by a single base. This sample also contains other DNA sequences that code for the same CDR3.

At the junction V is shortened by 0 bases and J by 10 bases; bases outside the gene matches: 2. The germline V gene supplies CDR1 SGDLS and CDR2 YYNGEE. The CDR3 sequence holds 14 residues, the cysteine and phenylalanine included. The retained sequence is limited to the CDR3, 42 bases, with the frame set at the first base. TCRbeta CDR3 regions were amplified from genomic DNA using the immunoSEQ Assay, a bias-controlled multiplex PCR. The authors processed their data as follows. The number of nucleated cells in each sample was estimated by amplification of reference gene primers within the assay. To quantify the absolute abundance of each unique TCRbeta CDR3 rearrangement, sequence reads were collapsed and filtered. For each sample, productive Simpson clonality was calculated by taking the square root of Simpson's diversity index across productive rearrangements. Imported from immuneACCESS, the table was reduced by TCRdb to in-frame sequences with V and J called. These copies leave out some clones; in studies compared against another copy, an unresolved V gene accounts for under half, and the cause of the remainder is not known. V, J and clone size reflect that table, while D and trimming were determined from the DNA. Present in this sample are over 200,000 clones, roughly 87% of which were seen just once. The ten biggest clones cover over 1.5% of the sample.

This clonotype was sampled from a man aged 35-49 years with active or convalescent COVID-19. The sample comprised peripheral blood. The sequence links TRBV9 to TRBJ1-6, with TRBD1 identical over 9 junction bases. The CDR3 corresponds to CASSVGQGDSPLHF. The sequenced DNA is TGTGCCAGCAGCGTAGGACAGGGGGACTCACCCCTCCACTTT.